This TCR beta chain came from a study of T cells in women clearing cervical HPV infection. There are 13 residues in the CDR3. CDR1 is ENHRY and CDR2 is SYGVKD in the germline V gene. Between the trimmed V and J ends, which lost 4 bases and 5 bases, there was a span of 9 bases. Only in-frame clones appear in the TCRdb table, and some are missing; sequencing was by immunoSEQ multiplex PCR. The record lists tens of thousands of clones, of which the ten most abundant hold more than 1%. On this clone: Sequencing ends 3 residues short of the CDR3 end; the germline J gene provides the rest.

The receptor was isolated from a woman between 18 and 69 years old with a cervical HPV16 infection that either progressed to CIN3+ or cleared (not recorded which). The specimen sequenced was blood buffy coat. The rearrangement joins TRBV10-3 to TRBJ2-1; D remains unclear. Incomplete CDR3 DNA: TGTGCCATCAGTGCTAGGTCAAACAATGAG. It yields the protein CAISARSNNE. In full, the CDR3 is CAISARSNNEQFF.